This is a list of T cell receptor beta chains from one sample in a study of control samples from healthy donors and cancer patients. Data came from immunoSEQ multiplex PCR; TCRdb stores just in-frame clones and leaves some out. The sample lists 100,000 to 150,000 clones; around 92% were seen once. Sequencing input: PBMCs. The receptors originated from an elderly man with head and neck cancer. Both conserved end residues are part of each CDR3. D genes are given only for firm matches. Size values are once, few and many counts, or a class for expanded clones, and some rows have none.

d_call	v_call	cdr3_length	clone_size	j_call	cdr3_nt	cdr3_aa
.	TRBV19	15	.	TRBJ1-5	TGTGCCAGTAGTATAGTTGCAGATAGCAATCAGCCCCAGCATTTT	CASSIVADSNQPQHF
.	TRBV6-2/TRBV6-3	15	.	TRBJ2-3	TGTGCCAGCAGTTATTGGGGCGTGAGCACAGATACGCAGTATTTT	CASSYWGVSTDTQYF
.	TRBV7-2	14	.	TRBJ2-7	TGTGCCAGCAGCCAGATACTTAGCCGCTACGAGCAGTACTTC	CASSQILSRYEQYF
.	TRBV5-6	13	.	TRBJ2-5	TGTGCCAGCAGCTTGGAACTAGGGGAGACCCAGTACTTC	CASSLELGETQYF
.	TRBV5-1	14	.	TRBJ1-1	TGCGCCAGCAGCTTGACTACAGGGAACACTGAAGCTTTCTTT	CASSLTTGNTEAFF
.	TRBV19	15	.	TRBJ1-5	TGTGCCATCGCCGAATCCGGGGCGACTGGGCAGCCCCAGCATTTT	CAIAESGATGQPQHF
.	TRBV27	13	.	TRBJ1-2	TGTGCCAGCAGTTTATTGAGAGGGAGAGGCTACACCTTC	CASSLLRGRGYTF
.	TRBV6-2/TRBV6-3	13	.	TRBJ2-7	TGTGCCAGCAGCTTGGGGGAGGCCTACGAGCAGTACTTC	CASSLGEAYEQYF
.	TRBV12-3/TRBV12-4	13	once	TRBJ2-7	TGTGCCAGTTCCGGGCTGTCCTCCTACGAGCAGTACTTC	CASSGLSSYEQYF
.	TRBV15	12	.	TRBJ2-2	TGTGCCACCAGCGCGTCCCACGGGGAGCTGTTTTTT	CATSASHGELFF
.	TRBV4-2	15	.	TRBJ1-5	TGTGCCAGCAGCCAAGGGGGGGTTGGGGTTCAGCCCCAGCATTTT	CASSQGGVGVQPQHF
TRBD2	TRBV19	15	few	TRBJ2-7	TGTGCCAGTAGTCCGAGGGAGGGCCTCTCCCGCGAGCAGTACTTC	CASSPREGLSREQYF
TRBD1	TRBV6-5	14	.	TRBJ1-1	TGTGCCAGCAGTAGACAGGGGCTGAGCACTGAAGCTTTCTTT	CASSRQGLSTEAFF
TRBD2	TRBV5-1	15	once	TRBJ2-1	TGCGCCAGCAGCTTGGGAAATAGCGGGAACAATGAGCAGTTCTTC	CASSLGNSGNNEQFF
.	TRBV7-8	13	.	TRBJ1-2	TGTGCCAGCAGCACACAGGAAGTCTATGGCTACACCTTC	CASSTQEVYGYTF
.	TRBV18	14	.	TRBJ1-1	TGTGCCAGCTCACCACAAGGGGTTAACACTGAAGCTTTCTTT	CASSPQGVNTEAFF
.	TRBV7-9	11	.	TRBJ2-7	TGTGCCAGCAGCGCGGTCTACGAGCAGTACTTC	CASSAVYEQYF
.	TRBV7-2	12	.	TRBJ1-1	TGTGCCAGCAACCTGAGGAACACTGAAGCTTTCTTT	CASNLRNTEAFF
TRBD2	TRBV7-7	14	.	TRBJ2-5	TGTGCCAGCAGCTTAGGGGGGACTACAGAGACCCAGTACTTC	CASSLGGTTETQYF
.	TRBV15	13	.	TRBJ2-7	TGTGCCACCCAAACGGGGCCTACCTACGAGCAGTACTTC	CATQTGPTYEQYF
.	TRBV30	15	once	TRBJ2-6	TGTGCCTGGAGCAAGGGGGGGACTGGGGCCAACGTCCTGACTTTC	CAWSKGGTGANVLTF
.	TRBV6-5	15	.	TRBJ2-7	TGTGCCAGCAGTTACTCCCCGGCAATTGCCTACGAGCAGTACTTC	CASSYSPAIAYEQYF
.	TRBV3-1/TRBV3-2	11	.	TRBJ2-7	TGTGCCAGCAGCCATACCCACGAGCAGTACTTC	CASSHTHEQYF
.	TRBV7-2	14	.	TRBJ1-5	TGTGCCAGCAGCGCCATAGTAGGCAATCAGCCCCAGCATTTT	CASSAIVGNQPQHF
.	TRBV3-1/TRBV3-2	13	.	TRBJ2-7	TGTGCCAGCAGCCCCCGCAAGTCCTACGAGCAGTACTTC	CASSPRKSYEQYF
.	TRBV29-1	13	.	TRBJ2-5	TGCAGCCTGAGTGGGGGACGGACAGAGACCCAGTACTTC	CSLSGGRTETQYF
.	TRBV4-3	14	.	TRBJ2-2	TGCGCCAGCAGCCAAGATTCGGGGACCGGGGAGCTGTTTTTT	CASSQDSGTGELFF
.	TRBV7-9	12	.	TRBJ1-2	TGTGCCAGCAGCTTAGAGGACCGGGACTACACCTTC	CASSLEDRDYTF
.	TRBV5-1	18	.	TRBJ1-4	TGCGCCAGCAGCTTGGATGGTCAGAATCAAGCAACTAATGAAAAACTGTTTTTT	CASSLDGQNQATNEKLFF
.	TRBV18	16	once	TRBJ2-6	TGTGCCAGCTCAGGTCGGTCTCCACCCGGGGCCAACGTCCTGACTTTC	CASSGRSPPGANVLTF
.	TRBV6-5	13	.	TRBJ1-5	.	CASSSSASQPQHF
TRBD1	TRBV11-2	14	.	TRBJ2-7	TGTGCCAGCAGCTTAGGACAGGGGGTATACGAGCAGTACTTC	CASSLGQGVYEQYF
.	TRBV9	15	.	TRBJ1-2	TGTGCCAGCAGTCCCCCCCAGGGTTGGTATGGTGGCTACACCTTC	CASSPPQGWYGGYTF
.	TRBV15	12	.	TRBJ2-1	TGTGCCACCAGCAGAGTTCATAATGAGCAGTTCTTC	CATSRVHNEQFF
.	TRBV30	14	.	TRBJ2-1	TGTGCCTGGTCCCCGGGATACTCCTACAATGAGCAGTTCTTC	CAWSPGYSYNEQFF
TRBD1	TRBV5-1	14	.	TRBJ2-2	TGCGCCAGCAGCATGTCTCAGGGGGTCGGGGAGCTGTTTTTT	CASSMSQGVGELFF
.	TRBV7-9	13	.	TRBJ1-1	TGTGCCAGCAGCCCCCCGTCTTCCACTGAAGCTTTCTTT	CASSPPSSTEAFF
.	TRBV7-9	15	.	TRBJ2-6	TGTGCCAGCGCTCTCGAGAACTCTGGGGCCAACGTCCTGACTTTC	CASALENSGANVLTF
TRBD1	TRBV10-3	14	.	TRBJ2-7	TGTGCCACCCAACGGACAGGGGCGTCCTACGAGCAGTACTTC	CATQRTGASYEQYF
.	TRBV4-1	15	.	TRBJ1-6	TGCGCCAGCAGCCAAGGGGTGTCCTATAATTCACCCCTCCACTTT	CASSQGVSYNSPLHF
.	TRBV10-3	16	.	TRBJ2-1	TGTGCCATCAGTGGGGGGATGGCAGGGGACAACAATGAGCAGTTCTTC	CAISGGMAGDNNEQFF
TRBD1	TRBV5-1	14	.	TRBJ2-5	TGCGCCAGCAGCACCTCGACAGGGTGGGAGACCCAGTACTTC	CASSTSTGWETQYF
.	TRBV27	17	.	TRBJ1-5	TGTGCCAGCAGTCCAATCCCGGGCCCCGTAGGCAATCAGCCCCAGCATTTT	CASSPIPGPVGNQPQHF
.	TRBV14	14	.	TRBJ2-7	TGTGCCAGCAGCCAAGCGCAGGGTCGGAGCGAGCAGTACTTC	CASSQAQGRSEQYF
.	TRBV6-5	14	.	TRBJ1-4	TGTGCCAGCAGTTACGGCAGAGTAAATGAAAAACTGTTTTTT	CASSYGRVNEKLFF
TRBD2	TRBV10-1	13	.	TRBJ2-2	TGCGCCAGCAGTAGCGGGAGGACGGGGGAGCTGTTTTTT	CASSSGRTGELFF
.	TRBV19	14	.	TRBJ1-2	TGTGCCAGTAGGACCGCTTTGAGACCAAATGGCTACACCTTC	CASRTALRPNGYTF
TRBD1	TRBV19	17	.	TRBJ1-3	TGTGCCAGTAGTATTTCCTACAGGGGGCCATCTGGAAACACCATATATTTT	CASSISYRGPSGNTIYF
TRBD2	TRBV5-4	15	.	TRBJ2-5	TGTGCCAGCAGCTTCGCCGGGGGGAATCAAGGGACCCAGTACTTC	CASSFAGGNQGTQYF
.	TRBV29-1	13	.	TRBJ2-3	TGCAGCGTTAGGCCGCCTGGCACAGATACGCAGTATTTT	CSVRPPGTDTQYF
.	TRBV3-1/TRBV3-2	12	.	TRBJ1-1	TGTGCCAGCAGCCAGGGGGACGGTGAAGCTTTCTTT	CASSQGDGEAFF
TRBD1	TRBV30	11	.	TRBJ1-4	TGTGCCTGCAGGGGGCTTGAAAAACTGTTTTTT	CACRGLEKLFF
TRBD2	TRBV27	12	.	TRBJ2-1	TGTGCCAGCGAGGGAGGGCCATATGAGCAGTTCTTC	CASEGGPYEQFF
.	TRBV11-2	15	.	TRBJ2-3	TGTGCCAGCAGCTTATACCTACCTCACTCGGGCCCGCAGTATTTT	CASSLYLPHSGPQYF
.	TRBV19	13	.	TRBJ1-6	TGTGCCAGTAGTACTGATACGGATTCACCCCTCCACTTT	CASSTDTDSPLHF
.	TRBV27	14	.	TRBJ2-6	TGTGCCAGCAGTCCACTTATAGGGGCCAACGTCCTGACTTTC	CASSPLIGANVLTF
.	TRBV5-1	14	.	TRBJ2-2	TGCGCCAGCAGCTTGAACGGAGGCGCCGGGGAGCTGTTTTTT	CASSLNGGAGELFF
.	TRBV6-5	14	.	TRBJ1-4	TGTGCCAGCAGCCAGGGACCAACTAATGAAAAACTGTTTTTT	CASSQGPTNEKLFF
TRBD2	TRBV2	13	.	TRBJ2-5	TGTGCCAGCAGTTGGACTAGAGCAGAGACCCAGTACTTC	CASSWTRAETQYF